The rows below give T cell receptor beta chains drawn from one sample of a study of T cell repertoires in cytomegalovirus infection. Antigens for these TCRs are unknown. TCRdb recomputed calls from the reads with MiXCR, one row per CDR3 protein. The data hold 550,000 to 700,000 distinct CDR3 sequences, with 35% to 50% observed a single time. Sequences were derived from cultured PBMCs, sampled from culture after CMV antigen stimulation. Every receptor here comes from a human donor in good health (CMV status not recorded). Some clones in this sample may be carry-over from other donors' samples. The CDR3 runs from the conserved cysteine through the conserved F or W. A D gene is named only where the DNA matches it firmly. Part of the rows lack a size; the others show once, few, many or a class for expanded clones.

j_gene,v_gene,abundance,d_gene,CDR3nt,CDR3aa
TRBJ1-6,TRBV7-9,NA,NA,TGTGCCAGCAGCTTTGGGCCAGGGAATTCACCCCTCCACTTT,CASSFGPGNSPLHF
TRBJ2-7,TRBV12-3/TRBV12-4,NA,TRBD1,TGTGCCAGCAATTCAAGGGGACAGGGGGCTTACGAGCAGTACTTC,CASNSRGQGAYEQYF
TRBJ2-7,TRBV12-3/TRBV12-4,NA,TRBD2,TGTGCCAGCAGCGGAAGGACTAGCGGGAGCTACGAGCAGTACTTC,CASSGRTSGSYEQYF
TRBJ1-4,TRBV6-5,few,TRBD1,TGTGCCAGCAGGCCAGGGGGCCAAAATGAAAAACTGTTTTTT,CASRPGGQNEKLFF
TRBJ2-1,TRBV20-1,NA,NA,TGCAGTGCTAGAGCAACGACGTACAATGAGCAGTTCTTC,CSARATTYNEQFF
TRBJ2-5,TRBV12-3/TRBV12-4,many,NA,TGTGCCAGCAGTTTGACAGGCGTGGAGACCCAGTACTTC,CASSLTGVETQYF
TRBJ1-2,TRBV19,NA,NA,TGTGCCAGTAGTATGGTATCGGAGTGGGGAGGTTTTAACTATGGCTACACCTTC,CASSMVSEWGGFNYGYTF
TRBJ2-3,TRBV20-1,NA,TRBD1,TGCAGTGCTAGAGATTCCGGACAGGGGGCAGGAGATACGCAGTATTTT,CSARDSGQGAGDTQYF
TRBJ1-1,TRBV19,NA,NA,TGTGCCAGTACCCCTTTCGAGGGTCGGGGGAAAACTGAAGCTTTCTTT,CASTPFEGRGKTEAFF
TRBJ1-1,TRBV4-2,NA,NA,TGTGCCAGCAGCCAAGATCTAAAAAGAGAAGCTTTCTTT,CASSQDLKREAFF
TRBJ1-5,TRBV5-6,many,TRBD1,TGTGCCAGCAGCTTTTCTGGGACAGGGACCCATCAGCCCCAGCATTTT,CASSFSGTGTHQPQHF
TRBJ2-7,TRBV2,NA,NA,TGTGCCAGCAGCGTCCTCCGGGACACGGAGTACTTC,CASSVLRDTEYF
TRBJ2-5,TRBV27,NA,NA,TGTGCCAGCAGCGTAACCCCGTACCAAGAGACCCAGTACTTC,CASSVTPYQETQYF
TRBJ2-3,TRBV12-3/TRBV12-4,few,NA,TGTGCCAGCAGCCCAGAGAACACCCATACGCAGTATTTT,CASSPENTHTQYF
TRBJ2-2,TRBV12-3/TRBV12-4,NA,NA,TGTGCCAGCAGTCCTTCAGGATCTGTCCGGGAGCTGTTTTTT,CASSPSGSVRELFF
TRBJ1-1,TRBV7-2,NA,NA,TGTGCCAGCAGCTTAAATCGGGGTGCGACTGAAGCTTTCTTT,CASSLNRGATEAFF
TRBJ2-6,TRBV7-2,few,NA,TGTGCCAGCAGCCGGGGGTCGGGGGGGGCCAACGTCCTGACTTTC,CASSRGSGGANVLTF
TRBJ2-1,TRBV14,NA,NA,TGTGCCAGCAGCCAACGGGAGTCCTACAATGAGCAGTTCTTC,CASSQRESYNEQFF
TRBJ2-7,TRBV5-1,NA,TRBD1,TGCGCCAGCAGCATGCAGGGACAGGCCTCCGAGCAGTACTTC,CASSMQGQASEQYF
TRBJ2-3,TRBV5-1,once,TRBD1,TGCGCCAGCAGCTCCGGTACAGGGGGGAGCACAGATACGCAGTATTTT,CASSSGTGGSTDTQYF
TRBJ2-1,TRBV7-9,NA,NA,TGTGCCAGCACCCCACGGTCGGGCAATGAGCAGTTCTTC,CASTPRSGNEQFF
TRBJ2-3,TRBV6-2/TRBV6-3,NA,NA,TGTGCCAGCAGAAGGACAGCCCGGGGTACGCAGTATTTT,CASRRTARGTQYF
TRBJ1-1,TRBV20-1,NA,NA,TGCAGTGCAACTTCAGGGGACCCCACTGAAGCTTTCTTT,CSATSGDPTEAFF
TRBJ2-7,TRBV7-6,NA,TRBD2,TGTGCCAGCAGCCCCGAATATCCTGGGGTGAGGGAGGGCCCATACGAGCAGTACTTC,CASSPEYPGVREGPYEQYF
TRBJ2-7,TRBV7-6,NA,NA,TGTGCCAGCAGTCAGGACGATAACGGGCAGTACTTC,CASSQDDNGQYF
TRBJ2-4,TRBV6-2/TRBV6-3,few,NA,TGTGCCAGCAGCGCTGGGGGAGCGGCCAAAAACATTCAGTACTTC,CASSAGGAAKNIQYF
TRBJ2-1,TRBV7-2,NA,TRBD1,TGTGCCAGCAGCTCCCTGGGACAGAGCTACAATGAGCAGTTCTTC,CASSSLGQSYNEQFF
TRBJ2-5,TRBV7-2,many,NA,TGTGCCAGCAGCTTACTGCGCGGGCCGGGGGAGACCCAGTACTTC,CASSLLRGPGETQYF
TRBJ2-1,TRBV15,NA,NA,TGTGCCACCAGCAAGCGGGCAGTTTCCTACAATGAGCAGTTCTTC,CATSKRAVSYNEQFF
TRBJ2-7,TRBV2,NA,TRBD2,TGTGCCAGCGCGGGGGGACTCGAGCAGTACTTC,CASAGGLEQYF
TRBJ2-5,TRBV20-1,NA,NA,TGCAGTGCTAGAGACCGGGTCCTCGTGGAGACCCAGTACTTC,CSARDRVLVETQYF
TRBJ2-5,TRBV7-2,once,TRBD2,TGTGCCAGCAGCTTACTAGCGGGAGCCCCTGTGGAGACCCAGTACTTC,CASSLLAGAPVETQYF
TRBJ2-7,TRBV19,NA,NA,TGTGCCAGTAGCCCGGGACGGGAGTTTTACGAGCAGTACTTC,CASSPGREFYEQYF
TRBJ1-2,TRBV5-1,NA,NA,TGCGCCAGCAGCCCGGTCCCGTGGAACTATGGCTACACCTTC,CASSPVPWNYGYTF
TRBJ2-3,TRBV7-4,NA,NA,TGTGCCAGCAGCTTAGAGGGGTCCGGCACCACAGATACGCAGTATTTT,CASSLEGSGTTDTQYF
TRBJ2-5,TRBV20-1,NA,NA,TGCAGTGCTAGGGCCCTGGAGAGGGGGGGCCAAGAGACCCAGTACTTC,CSARALERGGQETQYF
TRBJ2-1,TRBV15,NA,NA,TGTGCCACCAGCAGAGGGGGATCCACAGGGCGTAATGAGCAGTTCTTC,CATSRGGSTGRNEQFF
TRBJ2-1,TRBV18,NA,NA,TGTGCCAGCTCTCTAAACAGGGATGAGCAGTTCTTC,CASSLNRDEQFF
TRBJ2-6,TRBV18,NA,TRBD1,TGTGCCAGCTCACCTTTTACCGGGACAGGGTCTGGGGCCAACGTCCTGACTTTC,CASSPFTGTGSGANVLTF
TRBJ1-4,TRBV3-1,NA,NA,TGTGCCAGCAGCCAAGTTGGAGGGGTGAATGAAAAACTGTTTTTT,CASSQVGGVNEKLFF